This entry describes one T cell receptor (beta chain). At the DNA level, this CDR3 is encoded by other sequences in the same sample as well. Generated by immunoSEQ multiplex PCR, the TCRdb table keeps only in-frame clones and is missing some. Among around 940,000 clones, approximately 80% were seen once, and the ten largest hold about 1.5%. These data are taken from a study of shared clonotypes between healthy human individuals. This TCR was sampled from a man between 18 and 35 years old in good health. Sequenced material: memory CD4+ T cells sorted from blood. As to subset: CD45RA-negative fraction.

CDR3 DNA: TGTGCCAGCAGCTTAGCGGGCGATCAGCCCCAGCATTTT. Amino acids: CASSLAGDQPQHF. The gene calls are TRBV7-9 and TRBJ1-5; D gene uncertain. The CDR3 totals 13 residues. Germline V CDR1 and CDR2: SEHNR, FQNEAQ (reference sequence). V lost 0 bases to trimming and J lost 5 bases, with 5 bases between them. Using reference TRBV7-9 and TRBJ1-5 for the parts outside the CDR3, the full variable domain is DTGVSQNPRHKITKRGQNVTFRCDPISEHNRLYWYRQTLGQGPEFLTYFQNEAQLEKSRLLSDRFSAERPKGSFSTLEIQRTEQGDSAMYLCASSLAGDQPQHFGDGTRLSIL.